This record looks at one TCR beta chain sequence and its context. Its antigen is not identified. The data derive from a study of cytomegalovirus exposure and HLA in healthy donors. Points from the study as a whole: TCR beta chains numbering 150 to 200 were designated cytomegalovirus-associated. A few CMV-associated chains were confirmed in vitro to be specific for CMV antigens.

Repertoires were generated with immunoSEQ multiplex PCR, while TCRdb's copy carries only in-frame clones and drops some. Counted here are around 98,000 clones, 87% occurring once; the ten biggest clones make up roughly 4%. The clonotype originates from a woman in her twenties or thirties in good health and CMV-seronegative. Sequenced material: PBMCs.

Written as DNA, the CDR3 is TGTGCCAGCAGCTCGCAAAGGGGGTTCCTCTACGAGCAGTACTTC. This encodes CASSSQRGFLYEQYF. The chain combines TRBV7-2 with TRBJ2-7; a possible D gene is TRBD1 (6 bases). The CDR3 length is 15 residues. Per the germline V gene, CDR1 is SGHTA and CDR2 is FQGNSA. Trimming removed 4 bases at V and 3 bases at J, with 16 bases between.